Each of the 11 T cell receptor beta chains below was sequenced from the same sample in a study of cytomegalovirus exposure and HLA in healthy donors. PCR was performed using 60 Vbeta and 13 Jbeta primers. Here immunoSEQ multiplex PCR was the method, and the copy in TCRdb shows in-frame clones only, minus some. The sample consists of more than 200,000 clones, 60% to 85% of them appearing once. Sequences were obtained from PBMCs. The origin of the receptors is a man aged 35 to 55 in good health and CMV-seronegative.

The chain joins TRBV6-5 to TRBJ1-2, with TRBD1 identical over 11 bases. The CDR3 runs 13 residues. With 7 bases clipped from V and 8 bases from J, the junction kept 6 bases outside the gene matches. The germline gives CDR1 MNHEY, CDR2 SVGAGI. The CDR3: CASTPGQGGGYTF. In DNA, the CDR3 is TGTGCCAGCACGCCGGGACAGGGGGGAGGCTACACCTTC.

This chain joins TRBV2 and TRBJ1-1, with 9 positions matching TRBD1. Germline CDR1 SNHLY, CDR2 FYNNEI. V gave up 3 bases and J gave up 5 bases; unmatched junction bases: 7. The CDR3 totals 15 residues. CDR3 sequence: CASSEQQGAGTEAFF. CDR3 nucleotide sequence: TGTGCCAGCAGTGAGCAACAGGGGGCTGGTACTGAAGCTTTCTTT. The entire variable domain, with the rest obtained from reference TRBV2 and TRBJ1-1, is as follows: EPEVTQTPSHQVTQMGQEVILRCVPISNHLYFYWYRQILGQKVEFLVSFYNNEISEKSEIFDDQFSVERPDGSNFTLKIRSTKLEDSAMYFCASSEQQGAGTEAFFGQGTRLTVV.

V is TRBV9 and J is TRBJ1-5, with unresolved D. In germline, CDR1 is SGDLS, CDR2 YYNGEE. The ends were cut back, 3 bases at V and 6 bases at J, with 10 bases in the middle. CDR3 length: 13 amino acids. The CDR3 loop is CASSGGEGQPQHF. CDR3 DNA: TGTGCCAGCAGCGGAGGAGAGGGTCAGCCCCAGCATTTT.

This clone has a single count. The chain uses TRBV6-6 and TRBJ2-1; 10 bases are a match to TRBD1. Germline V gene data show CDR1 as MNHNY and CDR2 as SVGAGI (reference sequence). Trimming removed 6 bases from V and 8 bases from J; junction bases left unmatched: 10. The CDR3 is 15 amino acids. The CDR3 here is CASRGTGAFSDEQFF. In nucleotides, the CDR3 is TGTGCCAGCAGAGGGACAGGGGCCTTTTCAGATGAGCAGTTCTTC.

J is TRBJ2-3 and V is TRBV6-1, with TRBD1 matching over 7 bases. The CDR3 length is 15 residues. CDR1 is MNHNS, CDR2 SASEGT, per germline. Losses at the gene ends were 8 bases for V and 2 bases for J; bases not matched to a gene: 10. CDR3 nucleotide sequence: TGTGCCAGCGGGGAAACCGGGACAGCCACAGATACGCAGTATTTT. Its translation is CASGETGTATDTQYF.

CDR3 sequence reads: CSAQGFYGYTF. In DNA, the CDR3 is TGCAGCGCCCAGGGATTCTATGGCTACACCTTC. The rearrangement uses TRBV29-1 and TRBJ1-2; D is perhaps TRBD1 (5 bases). Trimming took 7 bases from V and 4 from J, leaving 10 bases between them. CDR3 length equals 11 residues. The V gene's germline CDR1 is SQVTM and CDR2 ANQGSEA.

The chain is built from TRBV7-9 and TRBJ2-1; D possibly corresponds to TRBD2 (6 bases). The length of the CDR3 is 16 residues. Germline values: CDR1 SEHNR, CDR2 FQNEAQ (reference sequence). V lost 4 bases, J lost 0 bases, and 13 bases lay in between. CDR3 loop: CASSSTGDSSYNEQFF. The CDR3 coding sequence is TGTGCCAGCAGCTCAACGGGGGATAGCTCCTACAATGAGCAGTTCTTC.

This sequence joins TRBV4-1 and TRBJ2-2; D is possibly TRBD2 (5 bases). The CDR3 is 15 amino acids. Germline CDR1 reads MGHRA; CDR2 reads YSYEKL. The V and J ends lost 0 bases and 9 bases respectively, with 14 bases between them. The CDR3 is CASSQEGEGAWELFF. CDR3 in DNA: TGCGCCAGCAGCCAAGAAGGCGAGGGTGCCTGGGAGCTGTTTTTT.

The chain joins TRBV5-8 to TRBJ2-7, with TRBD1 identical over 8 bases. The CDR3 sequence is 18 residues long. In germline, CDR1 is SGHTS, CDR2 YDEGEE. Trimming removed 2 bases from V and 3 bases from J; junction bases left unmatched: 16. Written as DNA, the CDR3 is TGTGCCAGCAGCTTAGAACGAACGACAGGGGTTATCAGCTACGAGCAGTACTTC. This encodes CASSLERTTGVISYEQYF.

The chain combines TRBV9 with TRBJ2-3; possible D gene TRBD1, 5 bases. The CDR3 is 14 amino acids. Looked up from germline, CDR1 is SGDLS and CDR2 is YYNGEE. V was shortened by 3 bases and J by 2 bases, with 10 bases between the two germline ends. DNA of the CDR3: TGTGCCAGCAGCGCACAGGTAAACACAGATACGCAGTATTTT. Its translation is CASSAQVNTDTQYF.

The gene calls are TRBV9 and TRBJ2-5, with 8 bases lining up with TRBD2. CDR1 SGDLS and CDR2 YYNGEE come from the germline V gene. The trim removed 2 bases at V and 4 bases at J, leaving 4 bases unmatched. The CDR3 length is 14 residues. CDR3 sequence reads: CASSVQTSGETQYF. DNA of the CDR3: TGTGCCAGCAGCGTGCAAACTAGCGGAGAGACCCAGTACTTC.